A single T cell receptor beta chain is shown here with its context. Its matching antigen is unknown. This sample is drawn from a study of molecular identifiers for immune sequencing clone quantification. TCRdb processed the PCR reads anew with MiXCR; each CDR3 protein has one entry. The sample consists of about half a million distinct CDR3 sequences, about a fifth of them appearing once. Naive CD8 T cells were sorted as CD8+CD4-CCR7+CD45RA+. General observations from the study: The study reportedly detected spiked Jurkat TCR RNA from one cell among 990,000 or so naive cells.

This receptor was identified in a human donor in good health. Some libraries in this study had Jurkat cell RNA spiked in. Sequenced: naive CD8+ T cells from blood, with Jurkat cell RNA spiked in. Subset indicated: FACS-sorted CD8+CD4-CCR7+CD45RA+ naive T cells.

The CDR3 loop is CASSQGAGGGAVDTQYF. CDR3 DNA sequence: TGTGCCAGCAGCCAAGGTGCGGGCGGGGGGGCCGTAGATACGCAGTATTTT. V gene TRBV4-2 combines with J gene TRBJ2-3; 9 nucleotides match TRBD2. The junction had 10 bases not matched to a gene; V was cut back by 1 base and J by 5 bases. Germline assignment: CDR1 LGHNA and CDR2 YNFKEQ. The CDR3 runs to 17 residues.